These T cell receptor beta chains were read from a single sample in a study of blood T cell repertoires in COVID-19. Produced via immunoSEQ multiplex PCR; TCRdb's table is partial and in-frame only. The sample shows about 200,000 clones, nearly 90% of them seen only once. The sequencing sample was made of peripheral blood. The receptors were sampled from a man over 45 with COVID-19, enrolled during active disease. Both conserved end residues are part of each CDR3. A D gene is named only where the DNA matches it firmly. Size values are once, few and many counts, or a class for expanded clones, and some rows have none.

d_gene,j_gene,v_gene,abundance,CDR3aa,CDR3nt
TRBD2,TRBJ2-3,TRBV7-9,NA,CATSQRGISTDTQYF,TGTGCCACCTCCCAGCGGGGCATTAGCACAGATACGCAGTATTTT
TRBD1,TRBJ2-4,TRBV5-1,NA,CASSPRQGKNIQYF,TGCGCCAGCAGCCCCAGACAGGGTAAAAACATTCAGTACTTC
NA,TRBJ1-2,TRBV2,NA,CASSAEATEYGYTF,TGTGCCAGCAGTGCGGAGGCGACGGAATATGGCTACACCTTC
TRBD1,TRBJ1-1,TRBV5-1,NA,CASSSGPQGDTEAFF,TGCGCCAGCAGCTCGGGACCCCAGGGGGACACTGAAGCTTTCTTT
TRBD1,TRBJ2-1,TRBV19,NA,CASSPPGQLRNEQFF,TGTGCCAGTAGTCCCCCGGGACAGCTACGCAATGAGCAGTTCTTC
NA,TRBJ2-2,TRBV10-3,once,CAISVRGAPTGELFF,TGTGCCATCAGTGTACGGGGGGCGCCCACCGGGGAGCTGTTTTTT
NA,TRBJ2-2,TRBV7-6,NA,CASSLGTGARELFF,TGTGCCAGCAGCTTAGGAACAGGTGCACGGGAGCTGTTTTTT
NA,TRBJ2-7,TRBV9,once,CASSVGGRGVYEQYF,TGTGCCAGCAGCGTAGGGGGCAGGGGGGTCTACGAGCAGTACTTC
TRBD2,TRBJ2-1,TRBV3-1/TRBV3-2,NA,CASSQVGGVNNEQFF,TGTGCCAGCAGCCAAGTCGGGGGGGTTAACAATGAGCAGTTCTTC
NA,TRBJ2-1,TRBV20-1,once,CSASPASSYNEQFF,TGCAGTGCTAGTCCAGCGAGCTCCTACAATGAGCAGTTCTTC
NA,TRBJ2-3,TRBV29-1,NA,CSVDYGRGDTQYF,TGCAGCGTTGACTATGGTAGAGGGGATACGCAGTATTTT
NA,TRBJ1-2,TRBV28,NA,CATTVGQINYGYTF,TGTGCCACCACAGTGGGCCAAATTAACTATGGCTACACCTTC
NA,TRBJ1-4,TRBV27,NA,CASSPRSRRGGEKLFF,TGTGCCAGCAGTCCCCGCAGCAGGAGAGGAGGAGAAAAACTGTTTTTT
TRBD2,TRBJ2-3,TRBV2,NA,CASSEAEPGLGF,TGTGCCAGCAGTGAAGCAGAGCCGGGACTAGGATTT
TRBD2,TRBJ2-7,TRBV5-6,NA,CASSLRGEGGYF,TGTGCCAGCAGCCTCCGGGGGGAGGGAGGGTACTTC
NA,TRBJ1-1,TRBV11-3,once,CASSLLRGTEAFF,TGTGCCAGCAGCTTACTACGGGGCACTGAAGCTTTCTTT
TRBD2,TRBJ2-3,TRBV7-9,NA,CASRDGSGATDTQYF,TGTGCCAGCAGGGATGGTAGCGGGGCCACAGATACGCAGTATTTT
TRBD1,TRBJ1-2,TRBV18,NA,CASSPRTGGAYGYTF,TGTGCCAGCTCACCACGGACAGGAGGGGCTTATGGCTACACCTTC